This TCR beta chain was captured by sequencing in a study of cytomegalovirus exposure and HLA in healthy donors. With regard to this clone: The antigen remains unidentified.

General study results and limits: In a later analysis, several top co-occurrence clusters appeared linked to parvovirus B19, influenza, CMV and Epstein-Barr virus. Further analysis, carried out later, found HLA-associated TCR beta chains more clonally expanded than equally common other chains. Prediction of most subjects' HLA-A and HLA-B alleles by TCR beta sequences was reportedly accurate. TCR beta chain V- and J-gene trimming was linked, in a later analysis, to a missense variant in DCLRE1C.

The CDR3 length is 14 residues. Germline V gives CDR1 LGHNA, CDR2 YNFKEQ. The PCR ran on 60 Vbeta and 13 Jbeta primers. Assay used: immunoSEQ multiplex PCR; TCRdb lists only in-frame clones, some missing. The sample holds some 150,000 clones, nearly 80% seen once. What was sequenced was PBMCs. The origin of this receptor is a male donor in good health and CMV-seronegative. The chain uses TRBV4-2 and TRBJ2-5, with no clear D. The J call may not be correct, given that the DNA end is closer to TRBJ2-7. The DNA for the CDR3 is TGTGCCAGCAGCCCTGGATATGGGGCCTACGAGCAGTACTTC. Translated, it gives CASSPGYGAYEQYF.